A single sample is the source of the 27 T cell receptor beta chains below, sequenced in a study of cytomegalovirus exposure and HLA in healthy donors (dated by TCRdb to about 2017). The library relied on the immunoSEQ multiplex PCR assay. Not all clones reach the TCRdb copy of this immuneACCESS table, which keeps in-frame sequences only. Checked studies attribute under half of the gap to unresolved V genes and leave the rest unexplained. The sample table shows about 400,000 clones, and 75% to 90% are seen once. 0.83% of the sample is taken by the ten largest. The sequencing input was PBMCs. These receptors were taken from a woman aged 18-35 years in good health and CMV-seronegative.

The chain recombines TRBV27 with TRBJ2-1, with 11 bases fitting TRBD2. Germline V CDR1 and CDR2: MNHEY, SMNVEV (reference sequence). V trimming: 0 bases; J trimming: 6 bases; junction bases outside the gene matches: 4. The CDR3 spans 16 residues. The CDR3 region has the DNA TGTGCCAGCAGTTTATCGATAGCGGGAGGGATCAATGAGCAGTTCTTC. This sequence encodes CASSLSIAGGINEQFF.

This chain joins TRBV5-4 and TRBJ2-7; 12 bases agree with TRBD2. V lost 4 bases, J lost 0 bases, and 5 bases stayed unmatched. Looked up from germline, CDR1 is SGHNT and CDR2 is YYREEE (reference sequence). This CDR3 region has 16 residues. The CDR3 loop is CASSPGLAGSSYEQYF. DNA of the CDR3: TGTGCCAGCAGCCCCGGACTAGCGGGGTCCTCCTACGAGCAGTACTTC.

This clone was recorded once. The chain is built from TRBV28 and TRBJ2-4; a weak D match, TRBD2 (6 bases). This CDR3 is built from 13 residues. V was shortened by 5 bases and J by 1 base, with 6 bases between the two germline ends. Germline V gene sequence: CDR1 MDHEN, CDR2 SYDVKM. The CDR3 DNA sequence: TGTGCCAGCAGTCGGGGGGCCAAAAACATTCAGTACTTC. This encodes CASSRGAKNIQYF.

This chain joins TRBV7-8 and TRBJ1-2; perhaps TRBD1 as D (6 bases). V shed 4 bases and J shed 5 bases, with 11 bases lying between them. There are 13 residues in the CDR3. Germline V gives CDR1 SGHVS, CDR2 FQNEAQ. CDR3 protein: CASSSHTGYGYTF. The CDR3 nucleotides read TGTGCCAGCAGCTCTCATACAGGGTATGGCTACACCTTC.

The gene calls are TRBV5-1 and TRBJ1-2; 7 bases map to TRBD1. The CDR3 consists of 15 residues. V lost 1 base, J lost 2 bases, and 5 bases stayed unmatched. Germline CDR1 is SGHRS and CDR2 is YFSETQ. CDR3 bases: TGCGCCAGCAGCTTGTCGGTGGGACAGAACTATGGCTACACCTTC. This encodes CASSLSVGQNYGYTF.

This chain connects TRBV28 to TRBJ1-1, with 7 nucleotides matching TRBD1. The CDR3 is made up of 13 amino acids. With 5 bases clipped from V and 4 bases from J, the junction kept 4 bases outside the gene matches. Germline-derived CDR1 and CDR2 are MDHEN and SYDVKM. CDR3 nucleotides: TGTGCCAGCAGTAACAACAGGGGCACTGAAGCTTTCTTT. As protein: CASSNNRGTEAFF.

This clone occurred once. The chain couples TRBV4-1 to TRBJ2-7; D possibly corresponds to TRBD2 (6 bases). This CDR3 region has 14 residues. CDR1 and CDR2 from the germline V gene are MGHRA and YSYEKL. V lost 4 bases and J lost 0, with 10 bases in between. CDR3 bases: TGCGCCAGCAGCCCGGACGGGAGCTCCTACGAGCAGTACTTC. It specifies CASSPDGSSYEQYF.

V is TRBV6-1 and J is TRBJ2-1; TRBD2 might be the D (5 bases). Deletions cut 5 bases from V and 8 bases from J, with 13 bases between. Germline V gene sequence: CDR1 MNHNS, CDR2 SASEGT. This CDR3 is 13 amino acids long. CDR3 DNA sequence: TGTGCCAGCAGTCAAGTGCGGGCCCATGAGCAGTTCTTC. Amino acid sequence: CASSQVRAHEQFF.

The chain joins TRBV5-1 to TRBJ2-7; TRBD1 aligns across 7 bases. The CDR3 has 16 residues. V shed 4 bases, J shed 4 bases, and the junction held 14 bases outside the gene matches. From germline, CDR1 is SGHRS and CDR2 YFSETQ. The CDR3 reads CASSPTHGTEWYEQYF. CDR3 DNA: TGCGCCAGCAGCCCTACCCACGGGACAGAATGGTACGAGCAGTACTTC.

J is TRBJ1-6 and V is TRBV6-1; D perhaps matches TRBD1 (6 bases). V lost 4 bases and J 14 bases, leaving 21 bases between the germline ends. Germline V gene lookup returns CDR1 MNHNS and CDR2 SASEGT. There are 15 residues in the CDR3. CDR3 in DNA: TGTGCCAGCAGTGGGGGGAGTCAGGGGCTATTCTCCCTCCACTTT. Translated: CASSGGSQGLFSLHF.

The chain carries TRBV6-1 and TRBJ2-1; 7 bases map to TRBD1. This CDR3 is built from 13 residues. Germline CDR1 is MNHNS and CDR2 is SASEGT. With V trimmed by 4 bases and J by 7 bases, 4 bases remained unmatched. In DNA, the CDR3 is TGTGCCAGCAGTGGATTACAGGGGAATGAGCAGTTCTTC. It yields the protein CASSGLQGNEQFF.

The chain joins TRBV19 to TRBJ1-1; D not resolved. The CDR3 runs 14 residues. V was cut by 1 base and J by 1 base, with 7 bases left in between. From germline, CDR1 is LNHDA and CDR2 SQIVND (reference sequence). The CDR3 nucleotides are TGTGCCAGTAGTATAGGTAGCACGAACACTGAAGCTTTCTTT. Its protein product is CASSIGSTNTEAFF.

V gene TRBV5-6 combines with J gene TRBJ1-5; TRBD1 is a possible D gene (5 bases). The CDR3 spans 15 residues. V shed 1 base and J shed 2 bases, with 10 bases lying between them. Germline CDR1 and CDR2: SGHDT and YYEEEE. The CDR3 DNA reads TGTGCCAGCAGCTTGCAGGGTAGAGGCAATCAGCCCCAGCATTTT. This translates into CASSLQGRGNQPQHF.

CDR3 residues: CASSLGQGEIGVEQYF. CDR3 nucleotide sequence: TGTGCCAGCAGCTTGGGACAGGGGGAAATAGGTGTCGAGCAGTACTTC. The V gene is TRBV5-8, the J gene TRBJ2-7; 9 positions match TRBD1. J was trimmed by 6 bases and V by 0 bases; bases with no gene match: 10. Germline V gene data show CDR1 as SGHTS and CDR2 as YDEGEE. CDR3 size: 16 residues. Using reference TRBV5-8 and TRBJ2-7 for the parts outside the CDR3, the full variable domain is EAGVTQSPTHLIKTRGQQATLRCSPISGHTSVYWYQQALGLGLQFLLWYDEGEERNRGNFPPRFSGRQFPNYSSELNVNALELEDSALYLCASSLGQGEIGVEQYFGPGTRLTVT.

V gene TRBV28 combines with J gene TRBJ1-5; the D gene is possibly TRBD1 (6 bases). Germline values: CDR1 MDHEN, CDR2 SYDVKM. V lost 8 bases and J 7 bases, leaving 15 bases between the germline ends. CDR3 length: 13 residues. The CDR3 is CASWGGGRQPQHF. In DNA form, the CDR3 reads TGTGCCAGCTGGGGAGGGGGACGGCAGCCCCAGCATTTT.

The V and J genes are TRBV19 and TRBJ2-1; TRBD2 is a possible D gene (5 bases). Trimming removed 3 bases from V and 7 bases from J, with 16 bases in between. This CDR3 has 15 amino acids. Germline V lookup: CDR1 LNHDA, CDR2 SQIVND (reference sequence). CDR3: CASSISPVPGNEQFF. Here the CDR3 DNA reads TGTGCCAGTAGTATCTCCCCGGTCCCGGGGAATGAGCAGTTCTTC.

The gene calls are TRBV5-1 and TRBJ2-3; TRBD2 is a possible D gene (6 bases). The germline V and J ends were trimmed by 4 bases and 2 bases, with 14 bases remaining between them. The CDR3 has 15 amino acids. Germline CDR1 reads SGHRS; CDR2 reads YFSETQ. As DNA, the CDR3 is TGCGCCAGCAGCCCGGCCGGGGGTGTCACAGATACGCAGTATTTT. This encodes CASSPAGGVTDTQYF.

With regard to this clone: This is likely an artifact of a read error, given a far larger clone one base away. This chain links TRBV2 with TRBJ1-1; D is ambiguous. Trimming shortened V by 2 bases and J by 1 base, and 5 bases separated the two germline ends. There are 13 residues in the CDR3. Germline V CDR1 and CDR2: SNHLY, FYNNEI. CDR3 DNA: TGTGCCAGCAGTGAACAGAAGAACACTGAAGCTTTCTTT. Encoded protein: CASSEQKNTEAFF.

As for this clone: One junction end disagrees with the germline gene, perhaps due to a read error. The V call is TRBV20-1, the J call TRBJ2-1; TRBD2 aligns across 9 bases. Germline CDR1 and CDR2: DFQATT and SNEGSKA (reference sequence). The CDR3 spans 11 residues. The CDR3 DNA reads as TGCAGTGCCCCCCGGGGTAGCGGGAGTATCTTC. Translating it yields CSAPRGSGSIF.

Written as DNA, the CDR3 is TGTGCCAGCAGTCCCCCCCCCGCGGGAGCCTACAATGAGCAGTTCTTC. It specifies CASSPPPAGAYNEQFF. The chain has TRBV27 and TRBJ2-1, with 7 bases aligning to TRBD2. CDR1 is MNHEY and CDR2 is SMNVEV in the germline V gene (reference sequence). The CDR3 sequence is 16 residues long. V shed 5 bases and J 2 bases; nucleotides not matched to a gene: 9.

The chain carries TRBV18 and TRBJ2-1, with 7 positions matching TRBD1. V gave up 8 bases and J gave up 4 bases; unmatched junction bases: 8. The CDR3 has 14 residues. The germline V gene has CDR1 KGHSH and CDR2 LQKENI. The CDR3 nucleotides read TGTGCCAGCGCCCTGGGGACAGCTTACAATGAGCAGTTCTTC. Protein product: CASALGTAYNEQFF. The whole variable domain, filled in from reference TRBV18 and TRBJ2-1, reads NAGVMQNPRHLVRRRGQEARLRCSPMKGHSHVYWYRQLPEEGLKFMVYLQKENIIDESGMPKERFSAEFPKEGPSILRIQQVVRGDSAAYFCASALGTAYNEQFFGPGTRLTVL.

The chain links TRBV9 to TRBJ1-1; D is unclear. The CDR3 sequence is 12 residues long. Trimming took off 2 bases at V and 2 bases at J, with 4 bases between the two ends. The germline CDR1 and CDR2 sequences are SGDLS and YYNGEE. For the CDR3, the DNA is TGTGCCAGCAGCGTCAGTAACACTGAAGCTTTCTTT. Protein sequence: CASSVSNTEAFF.

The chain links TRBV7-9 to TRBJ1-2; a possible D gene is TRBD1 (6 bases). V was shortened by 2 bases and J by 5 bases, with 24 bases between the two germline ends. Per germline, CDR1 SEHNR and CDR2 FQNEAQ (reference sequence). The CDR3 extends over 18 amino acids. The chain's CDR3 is CASSLLQGRRERGYGYTF. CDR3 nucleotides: TGTGCCAGCAGCTTACTGCAAGGCAGAAGGGAAAGGGGGTATGGCTACACCTTC.

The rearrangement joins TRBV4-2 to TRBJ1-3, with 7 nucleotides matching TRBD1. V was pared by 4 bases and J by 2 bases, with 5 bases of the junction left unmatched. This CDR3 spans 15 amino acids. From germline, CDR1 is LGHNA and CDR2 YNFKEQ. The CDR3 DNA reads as TGTGCCAGCAGCCCCGAGACAGGGACTGGAAACACCATATATTTT. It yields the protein CASSPETGTGNTIYF.

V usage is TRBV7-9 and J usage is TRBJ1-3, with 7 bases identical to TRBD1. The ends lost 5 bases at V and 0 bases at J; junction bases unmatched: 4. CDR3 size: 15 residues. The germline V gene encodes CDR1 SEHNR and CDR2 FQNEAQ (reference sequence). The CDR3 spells CASSRQGGSGNTIYF. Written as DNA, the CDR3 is TGTGCCAGCAGCAGACAGGGAGGCTCTGGAAACACCATATATTTT.

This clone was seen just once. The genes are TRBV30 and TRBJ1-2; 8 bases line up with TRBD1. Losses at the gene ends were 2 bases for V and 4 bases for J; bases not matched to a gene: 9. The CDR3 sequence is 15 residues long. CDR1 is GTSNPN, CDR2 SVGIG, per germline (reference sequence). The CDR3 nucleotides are TGTGCCTGGAGTACCGGGACAGGATCGAGCTATGGCTACACCTTC. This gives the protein CAWSTGTGSSYGYTF.

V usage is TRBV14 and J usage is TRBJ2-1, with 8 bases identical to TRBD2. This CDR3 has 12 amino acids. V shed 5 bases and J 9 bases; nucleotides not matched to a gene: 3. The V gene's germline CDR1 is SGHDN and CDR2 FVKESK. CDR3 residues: CASSGGGSEQFF. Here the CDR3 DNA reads TGTGCCAGCAGCGGCGGGGGGAGTGAGCAGTTCTTC.